This T cell receptor beta chain was identified in a study of long-term antiretroviral therapy in people with HIV. Overall study context: Collection of the earliest samples took place about a decade ahead of the 2015 immediate-ART recommendation. Study-wide results and caveats: Blood collection from about 2004 to 2018 possibly occurred under older ART regimens.

Running of the v3.0 immunoSEQ assay took place at survey level. Method: immunoSEQ multiplex PCR; TCRdb's copy keeps in-frame clones and lacks some. The table has 16,000 or so clones, over 75% seen once. Comments on this clone: Its antigen is as yet unknown.

The CDR3 is 16 amino acids. V was clipped by 0 bases and J by 5 bases, with 15 bases between them. Germline-derived CDR1 and CDR2 are SGHRS and YFSETQ. The sample consisted of unsorted PBMCs, taken approximately 2.2 years before starting antiretroviral therapy. The sequence derives from a man aged 25 to 45 with HIV. The V call is TRBV5-1, the J call TRBJ2-1; unclear D gene. The CDR3: CASSLGLAKDDNEQFF. CDR3 nucleotides: TGCGCCAGCAGCTTGGGGTTGGCGAAGGATGACAATGAGCAGTTCTTC.